This TCR beta chain was retrieved from a study of Ad26.COV2.S vaccination and SARS-CoV-2 variants. Treatment indicated: some 20 received Ad26.COV2.S at low or high dose, single or two shots; about five received placebo; per-sample allocation not given. Sampling was done on day 63 after the first vaccine or placebo injection. The count of this clone is one. This CDR3 region has 15 residues. V lost 4 bases to trimming and J lost 5 bases, with 15 bases between them. In germline, CDR1 is SGDLS, CDR2 YYNGEE. TCRdb's table, derived via immunoSEQ multiplex PCR, lists solely in-frame clones and lacks some. The sample has 300,000 to 350,000 clones; around four fifths are singletons.

This material consisted of peripheral blood, taken in a trial of Ad26.COV2.S vaccine versus placebo. The chain joins TRBV9 to TRBJ1-4; tentative D call: TRBD1 (5 bases). This TCR came from a person aged 18-60 years who received the Ad26.COV2.S COVID-19 vaccine or a placebo. CDR3 protein: CASSPVGRVNEKLFF. CDR3 nucleotide sequence: TGTGCCAGCAGCCCCGTCGGCAGGGTCAATGAAAAACTGTTTTTT.